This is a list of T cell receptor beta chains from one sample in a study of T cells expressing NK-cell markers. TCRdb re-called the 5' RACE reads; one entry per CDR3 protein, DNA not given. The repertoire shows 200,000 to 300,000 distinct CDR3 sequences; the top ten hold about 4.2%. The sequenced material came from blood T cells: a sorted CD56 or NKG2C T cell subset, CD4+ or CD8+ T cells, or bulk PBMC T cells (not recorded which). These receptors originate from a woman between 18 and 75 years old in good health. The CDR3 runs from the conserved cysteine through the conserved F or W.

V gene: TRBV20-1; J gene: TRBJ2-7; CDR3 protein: CSAGRAQGYEQYF
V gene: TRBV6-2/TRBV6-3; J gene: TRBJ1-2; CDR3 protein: CASSRTGNYGYTF
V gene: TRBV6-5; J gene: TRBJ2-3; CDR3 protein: CASSSLAGGPDTQYF
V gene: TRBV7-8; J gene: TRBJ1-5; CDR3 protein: CASTGNSNQPQHF
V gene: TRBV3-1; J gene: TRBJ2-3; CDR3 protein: CASSAITDTQYF
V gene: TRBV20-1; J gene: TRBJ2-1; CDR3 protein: CSARNSGTSGYNEQFF
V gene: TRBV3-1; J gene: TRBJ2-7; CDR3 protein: CASSPGLAGRAYEQYF
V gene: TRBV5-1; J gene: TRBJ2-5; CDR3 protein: CASSWGTSGTNAETQYF
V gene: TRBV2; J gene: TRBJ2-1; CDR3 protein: CASSAGSYNEQFF
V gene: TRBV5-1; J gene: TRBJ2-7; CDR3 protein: CASSLGGTGNYEQYF
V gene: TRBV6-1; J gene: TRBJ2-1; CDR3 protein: CASTPRLEVEQFF
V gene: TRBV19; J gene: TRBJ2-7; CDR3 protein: CASSILRTGPTYEQYF
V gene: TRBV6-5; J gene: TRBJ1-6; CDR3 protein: CASSYSITGGNYNSPLHF
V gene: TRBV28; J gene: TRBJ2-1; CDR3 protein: CASSLSGSLNEQFF
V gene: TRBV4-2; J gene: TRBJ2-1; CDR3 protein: CASSHVTGAGFNEQFF
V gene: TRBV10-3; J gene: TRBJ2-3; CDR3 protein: CAISVGTGIADTDTQYF
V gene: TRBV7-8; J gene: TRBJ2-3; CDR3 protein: CASSWGGDTDTQYF
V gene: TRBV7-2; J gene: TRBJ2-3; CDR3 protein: CASSLRAGGGSDTQYF
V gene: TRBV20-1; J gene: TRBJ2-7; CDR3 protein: CSAARRDEQYF
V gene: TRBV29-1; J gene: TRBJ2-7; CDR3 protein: CSVDTGKTLSYEQYF
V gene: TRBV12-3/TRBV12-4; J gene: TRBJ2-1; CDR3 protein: CASSRPGLAGGPHEQFF
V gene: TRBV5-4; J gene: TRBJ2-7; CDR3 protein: CASSRARGSGTYEQYF
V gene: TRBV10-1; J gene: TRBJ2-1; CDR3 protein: CASSESGAGGKSSYNEQFF
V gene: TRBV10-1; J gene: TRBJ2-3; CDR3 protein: CASSASGGNTDTQYF
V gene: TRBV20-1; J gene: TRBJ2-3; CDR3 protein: CSASRPSQRSTDTQYF
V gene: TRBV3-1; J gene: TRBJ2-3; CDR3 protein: CASSQGPLLPTSTDTQYF
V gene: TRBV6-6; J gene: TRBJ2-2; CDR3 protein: CASSYKRGGELFF
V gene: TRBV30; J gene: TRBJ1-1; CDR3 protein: CAWSGTVLNTEAFF
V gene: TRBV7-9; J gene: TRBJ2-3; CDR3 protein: CASSYPFGTQYF
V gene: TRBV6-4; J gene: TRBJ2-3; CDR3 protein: CAAYVGEGGTGSTDTQYF
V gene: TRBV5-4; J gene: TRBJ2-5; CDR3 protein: CASSQKTVQETQYF
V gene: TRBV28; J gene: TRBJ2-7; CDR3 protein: CATRRGLYEQYF
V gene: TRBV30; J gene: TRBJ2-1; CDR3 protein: CAWSVLLNYNEQFF
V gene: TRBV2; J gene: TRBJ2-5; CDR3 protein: CASSRQGLYQETQYF
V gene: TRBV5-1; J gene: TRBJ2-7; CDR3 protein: CASSWGTSDSYEQYF